This passage covers 15 T cell receptor beta chains from one sample sequenced in a study of T cell responses to AZD1222 COVID-19 vaccine. The data were produced by immunoSEQ multiplex PCR, yet TCRdb's version contains in-frame clones alone and is incomplete. The sample contains around 110,000 clones, 85% to 95% of which appear only once. The sequenced sample was peripheral blood, obtained 28 days after the second AZD1222 dose. Source of these receptors: an adult who received the AZD1222 COVID-19 vaccine.

This clone was detected only a few times. This chain connects TRBV28 to TRBJ2-3; 9 nucleotides align to TRBD1. Germline V gene lookup returns CDR1 MDHEN and CDR2 SYDVKM. The CDR3 sequence is 15 residues long. The V segment lost 4 bases and the J segment 3 bases; nucleotides outside the gene matches: 5. This CDR3 is CASSSGQGSTDTQYF. The CDR3 DNA reads as TGTGCCAGCAGTTCGGGACAGGGAAGTACAGATACGCAGTATTTT.

The genes are TRBV19 and TRBJ1-6, with D unresolved. The CDR3 runs 15 residues. Trimming cost V 3 bases and J 2 bases, with 8 bases left between them. CDR1 is LNHDA, CDR2 SQIVND, per germline (reference sequence). DNA of the CDR3: TGTGCCAGTAGTATGGGGAAAACCTATAATTCACCCCTCCACTTT. Protein product: CASSMGKTYNSPLHF. The complete variable domain, with remaining parts taken from reference TRBV19 and TRBJ1-6, reads DGGITQSPKYLFRKEGQNVTLSCEQNLNHDAMYWYRQDPGQGLRLIYYSQIVNDFQKGDIAEGYSVSREKKESFPLTVTSAQKNPTAFYLCASSMGKTYNSPLHFGNGTRLTVT.

The rearrangement uses TRBV7-8 and TRBJ2-7, with 10 bases lining up with TRBD2. Germline lookup yields CDR1 SGHVS and CDR2 FQNEAQ. Trimming at V came to 1 base and at J to 5 bases, leaving 8 bases not matched to a gene. CDR3 length: 16 residues. This CDR3 reads CASSLGVSGGMNEQYF. CDR3 coding DNA: TGTGCCAGCAGCTTAGGAGTTAGCGGGGGGATGAACGAGCAGTACTTC.

J is TRBJ1-5 and V is TRBV5-8; no clear D. The length of the CDR3 is 11 residues. The germline gives CDR1 SGHTS, CDR2 YDEGEE. Trimming left V 3 bases short and J 9 bases short, with 7 bases between. Written as DNA, the CDR3 is TGTGCCAGCAGCTCTGAAGGGCCCCAGCATTTT. Translating gives CASSSEGPQHF.

The chain combines TRBV24-1 with TRBJ1-1; the D is unclear. The ends were cut back, 9 bases at V and 2 bases at J, with 12 bases in the middle. The CDR3 totals 13 residues. CDR1 KGHDR and CDR2 SFDVKD come from the germline V gene. The chain's CDR3 is CATRGLLNTEAFF. In DNA form, the CDR3 reads TGTGCCACCCGTGGCCTACTAAACACTGAAGCTTTCTTT.

This clone was counted once. This chain uses TRBV7-9 with TRBJ2-2; 11 bases match TRBD2. J gave up 2 bases and V 8 bases, and 4 bases lay outside the gene matches. The CDR3 has 15 amino acids. Germline V gene sequence: CDR1 SEHNR, CDR2 FQNEAQ (reference sequence). CDR3 amino acids: CASPGLAVNTGELFF. CDR3 sequence (DNA): TGTGCCAGCCCGGGACTAGCGGTTAACACCGGGGAGCTGTTTTTT.

The chain carries TRBV24-1 and TRBJ2-1; D may be TRBD1 (5 bases). V lost 3 bases, J lost 12 bases, and 17 bases lay in between. Germline CDR1 KGHDR, CDR2 SFDVKD. This CDR3 region has 14 residues. The CDR3 sequence is CATSDQPGAHAQFF. In DNA form, the CDR3 reads TGTGCCACCAGTGATCAACCTGGGGCTCATGCGCAGTTCTTC.

This clone was seen once. The CDR3 bases are TGCGCCAGCAGTGAGGGTAGCCCCACCGGGGAGCTGTTTTTT. It encodes CASSEGSPTGELFF. The genes are TRBV10-1 and TRBJ2-2; D is undetermined. V was shortened by 2 bases and J by 4 bases, with 8 bases between the two germline ends. The CDR3 has 14 residues. CDR1 is WNHNN and CDR2 is SYGVQD in the germline V gene (reference sequence).

The CDR3, as DNA: TGTGCCAGCAGTCCCAGTACTGGAGGCTACACCTTC. Encoded protein: CASSPSTGGYTF. The V gene is TRBV12-3 or TRBV12-4, the J gene TRBJ1-2; no clear D gene. The CDR3 covers 12 residues. V lost 5 bases and J 8 bases, leaving 12 bases between the germline ends.

The rearrangement joins TRBV6-2 or TRBV6-3 to TRBJ1-4, with TRBD1 matching 11 bases. This CDR3 region has 20 residues. V dropped 0 bases and J dropped 3; count of bases not matched to a gene: 12. Germline CDR1 and CDR2: MNHEY and SVGEGT. The CDR3 DNA is TGTGCCAGCAGTTACTCGCCTTATTTTGGACAGGGGGCGGCTAATGAAAAACTGTTTTTT. It yields the protein CASSYSPYFGQGAANEKLFF.

The chain carries TRBV6-2 or TRBV6-3 and TRBJ2-1; the match to TRBD2 covers 11 bases. The CDR3 consists of 15 residues. Per germline, CDR1 MNHEY and CDR2 SVGEGT. V lost 6 bases, J lost 9 bases, and 10 bases stayed unmatched. Here the CDR3 DNA reads TGTGCCAGCAGATACCTAGCGGGAGGCCCTGGTGAGCAGTTCTTC. Its protein is CASRYLAGGPGEQFF.

V usage is TRBV7-9 and J usage is TRBJ2-5, with 9 nucleotides matching TRBD1. V trimming: 3 bases; J trimming: 4 bases; junction bases outside the gene matches: 6. Germline V gene data show CDR1 as SEHNR and CDR2 as FQNEAQ (reference sequence). This CDR3 contains 15 residues. DNA for the CDR3: TGTGCCAGCAGCTTGGCGGACAGGGGTGTAGAGACCCAGTACTTC. Its translation: CASSLADRGVETQYF.

This clone was seen a few times. The chain links TRBV28 to TRBJ1-1, with TRBD1 matching 9 bases. V dropped 6 bases and J dropped 5; count of bases not matched to a gene: 10. CDR1 and CDR2 from the germline V gene are MDHEN and SYDVKM. The CDR3 runs to 15 residues. The CDR3: CASSPGDRVSTEAFF. DNA of the CDR3: TGTGCCAGCAGCCCGGGGGACAGGGTTAGTACTGAAGCTTTCTTT.

The chain carries TRBV5-4 and TRBJ1-1, with D unresolved. The CDR3 is 12 residues long. Trimming pared 1 base from V and 4 bases from J, leaving 5 bases between. Germline CDR1 is SGHNT and CDR2 is YYREEE (reference sequence). The DNA for the CDR3 is TGTGCCAGCAGCTTGTACAGCACTGAAGCTTTCTTT. Its protein product is CASSLYSTEAFF. Together with reference TRBV5-4 and TRBJ1-1, the CDR3 gives the full variable domain: ETGVTQSPTHLIKTRGQQVTLRCSSQSGHNTVSWYQQALGQGPQFIFQYYREEENGRGNFPPRFSGLQFPNYSSELNVNALELDDSALYLCASSLYSTEAFFGQGTRLTVV.

This sequence joins TRBV5-1 and TRBJ2-7, with unresolved D. Germline loops: CDR1 SGHRS, CDR2 YFSETQ. The CDR3 runs 12 residues. V lost 0 bases and J lost 3, with 4 bases in between. The CDR3 nucleotides are TGCGCCAGCAGCTTGGGCGGCTACGAGCAGTACTTC. The encoded protein is CASSLGGYEQYF.